Listed below are T cell receptor beta chains from one sample, sequenced in a study of beta chain features in type 1 diabetes. TCRdb keeps only in-frame clones here, not all; method: immunoSEQ multiplex PCR. The sample has some 270,000 clones, 11% seen once. The sample taken for sequencing was naive CD4+ T cells from blood. The source of these receptors is a man in his thirties or forties with type 1 diabetes. Each CDR3 is given with its conserved first and last residue. The D gene is left open where the match is weak. Clone size is not always given. Where it is, it says once, few, many or a class for expanded clones.

-,-,TRBV6-5,12,TRBJ2-5,CASSYGRGIQYF,TGTGCCAGCAGTTACGGGAGAGGGATCCAGTACTTC
TRBD1,few,TRBV2,13,TRBJ2-7,CASNKGTGHEQYF,TGTGCCAGCAACAAAGGGACAGGGCACGAGCAGTACTTC
-,-,TRBV30,12,TRBJ2-3,CAWGGGTDTQYF,TGTGCCTGGGGCGGTGGCACAGATACGCAGTATTTT
TRBD2,few,TRBV5-1,15,TRBJ2-5,CASSASGTFQETQYF,TGCGCCAGCAGCGCTAGCGGAACCTTCCAAGAGACCCAGTACTTC
TRBD2,few,TRBV25-1,15,TRBJ2-7,CASSKSGGLTSEQYF,TGTGCCAGCAGTAAAAGCGGGGGCCTGACGAGTGAGCAGTACTTC
-,few,TRBV7-6,13,TRBJ1-4,CASSLGLTEKLFF,TGTGCCAGCAGCTTAGGGCTTACTGAAAAACTGTTTTTT
-,-,TRBV11-2,16,TRBJ2-7,CASSLDNGPAAYEQYF,TGTGCCAGCAGCTTAGATAACGGACCAGCGGCCTACGAGCAGTACTTC
-,few,TRBV9,13,TRBJ2-5,CASSERSGETQYF,TGTGCCAGCAGCGAGAGGTCTGGAGAGACCCAGTACTTC
-,-,TRBV30,12,TRBJ1-4,CASTESNEKLFF,TGTGCCTCCACAGAGTCTAATGAAAAACTGTTTTTT
TRBD2,few,TRBV19,18,TRBJ2-3,CASSRGLAGGPREDTQYF,TGTGCCAGTAGTCGGGGACTAGCGGGGGGGCCGCGTGAAGATACGCAGTATTTT
TRBD2,-,TRBV15,15,TRBJ2-3,CATSKAGRVTDTQYF,TGTGCCACCAGCAAGGCAGGGAGGGTCACAGATACGCAGTATTTT
TRBD1,few,TRBV4-1,17,TRBJ1-2,CASSQWYLPGQNYGYTF,TGCGCCAGCAGCCAATGGTACTTGCCGGGACAGAACTATGGCTACACCTTC
-,-,TRBV30,14,TRBJ1-2,CAWSPRREGLGYTF,TGTGCCTGGAGCCCCCGACGGGAGGGACTCGGCTACACCTTC
TRBD1,-,TRBV29-1,13,TRBJ2-6,CSATGAGANVLTF,TGCAGCGCTACAGGGGCTGGGGCCAACGTCCTGACTTTC
TRBD1,-,TRBV6-1,16,TRBJ2-3,CASSDGGTGVSDTQYF,TGTGCCAGCAGTGATGGTGGGACAGGTGTCTCAGATACGCAGTATTTT
TRBD2,-,TRBV9,15,TRBJ2-3,CASSVDGGATDTQYF,TGTGCCAGCAGCGTAGACGGGGGGGCGACAGATACGCAGTATTTT
-,once,TRBV4-2,12,TRBJ2-1,CASSPSTNEQFF,TGTGCCAGCAGCCCGAGTACCAATGAGCAGTTCTTC
-,-,TRBV30,11,TRBJ1-2,CAWSRAYGYTF,TGTGCCTGGAGCAGGGCCTATGGCTACACCTTC
TRBD2,few,TRBV5-1,16,TRBJ2-1,CASSSGLAGGLSEQFF,TGCGCCAGCAGCTCGGGACTAGCGGGGGGGCTATCTGAGCAGTTCTTC
-,-,TRBV30,12,TRBJ2-1,CAWNPQYNEQFF,TGTGCCTGGAACCCTCAGTACAATGAGCAGTTCTTC
-,few,TRBV5-4,15,TRBJ2-5,CASRRAGSGLETQYF,TGTGCCAGCAGGCGTGCAGGCAGCGGGTTAGAGACCCAGTACTTC
TRBD2,few,TRBV2,14,TRBJ2-5,CASSEPAGGETQYF,TGTGCCAGCAGTGAACCAGCGGGGGGGGAGACCCAGTACTTC
TRBD1,-,TRBV2,12,TRBJ1-1,CASRVDRAEAFF,TGTGCCAGCAGAGTCGACAGGGCTGAAGCTTTCTTT
TRBD2,-,TRBV29-1,15,TRBJ2-1,CSAGGGGLARNEQFF,TGCAGCGCCGGGGGTGGGGGACTAGCAAGGAATGAGCAGTTCTTC
TRBD1,-,TRBV18,17,TRBJ2-7,CASSPGTGGLSSYEQYF,TGTGCCAGCTCACCGGGGACAGGAGGTTTGAGCTCCTACGAGCAGTACTTC
-,-,TRBV11-1,14,TRBJ2-4,CASSPGLAKNIQYF,TGTGCCAGCAGTCCGGGTCTAGCCAAAAACATTCAGTACTTC
TRBD1,-,TRBV29-1,13,TRBJ1-5,CSVGDSRGQPQHF,TGCAGCGTTGGGGACAGCCGCGGCCAGCCCCAGCATTTT
TRBD1,-,TRBV29-1,12,TRBJ2-7,CSVEGDSYEQYF,TGCAGCGTTGAAGGGGACAGCTACGAGCAGTACTTC
TRBD1,few,TRBV7-3,14,TRBJ2-7,CASSSGQGANEQYF,TGTGCCAGCAGCTCCGGACAGGGGGCTAACGAGCAGTACTTC
TRBD1,-,TRBV11-2,15,TRBJ2-3,CASSRRQGSTDTQYF,TGTGCCAGCAGTCGCAGACAGGGTAGCACAGATACGCAGTATTTT
-,-,TRBV28,11,TRBJ1-2,CASSPTRGYTF,TGTGCCAGCAGTCCTACGCGTGGCTACACCTTC
-,-,TRBV28,13,TRBJ1-1,CASSPGGNTEAFF,TGTGCCAGCAGTCCGGGGGGGAACACTGAAGCTTTCTTT
-,few,TRBV6-1,13,TRBJ2-1,CASSDFYYNEQFF,TGTGCCAGTTCCGACTTTTACTACAATGAGCAGTTCTTC